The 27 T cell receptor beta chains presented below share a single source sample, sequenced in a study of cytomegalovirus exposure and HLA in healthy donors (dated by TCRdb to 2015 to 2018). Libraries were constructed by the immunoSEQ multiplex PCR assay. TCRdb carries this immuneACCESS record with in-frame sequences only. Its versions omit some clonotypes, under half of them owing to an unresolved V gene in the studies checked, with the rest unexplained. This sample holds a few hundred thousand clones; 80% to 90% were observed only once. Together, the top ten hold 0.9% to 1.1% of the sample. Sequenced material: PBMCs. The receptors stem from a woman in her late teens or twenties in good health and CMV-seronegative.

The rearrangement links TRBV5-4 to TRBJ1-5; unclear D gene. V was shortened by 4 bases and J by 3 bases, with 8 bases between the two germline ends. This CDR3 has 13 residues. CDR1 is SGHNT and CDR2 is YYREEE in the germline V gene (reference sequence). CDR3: CASSQDPNQPQHF. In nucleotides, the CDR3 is TGTGCCAGCAGCCAGGATCCCAATCAGCCCCAGCATTTT.

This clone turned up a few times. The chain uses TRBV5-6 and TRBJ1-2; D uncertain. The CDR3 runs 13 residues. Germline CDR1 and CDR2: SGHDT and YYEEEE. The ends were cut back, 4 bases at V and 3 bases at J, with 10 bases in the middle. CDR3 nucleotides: TGTGCCAGCAGCCGGACTCGGGACTATGGCTACACCTTC. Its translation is CASSRTRDYGYTF.

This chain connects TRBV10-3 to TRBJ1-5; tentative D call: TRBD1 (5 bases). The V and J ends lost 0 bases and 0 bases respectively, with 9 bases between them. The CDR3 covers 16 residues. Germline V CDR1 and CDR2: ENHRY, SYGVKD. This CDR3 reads CAISESGQVSNQPQHF. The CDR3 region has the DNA TGTGCCATCAGTGAGTCCGGACAAGTTAGCAATCAGCCCCAGCATTTT.

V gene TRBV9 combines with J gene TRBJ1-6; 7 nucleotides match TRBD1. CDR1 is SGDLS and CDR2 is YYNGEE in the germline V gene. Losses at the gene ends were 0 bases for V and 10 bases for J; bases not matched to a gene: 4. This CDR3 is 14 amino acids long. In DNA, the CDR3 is TGTGCCAGCAGCGTAGAGGCAGGGGGATCACCCCTCCACTTT. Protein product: CASSVEAGGSPLHF.

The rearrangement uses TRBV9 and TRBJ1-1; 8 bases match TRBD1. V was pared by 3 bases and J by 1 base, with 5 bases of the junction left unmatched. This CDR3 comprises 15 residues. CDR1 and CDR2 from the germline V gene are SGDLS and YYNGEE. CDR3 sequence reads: CASSAGGTGNTEAFF. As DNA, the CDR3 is TGTGCCAGCAGCGCCGGCGGGACAGGGAACACTGAAGCTTTCTTT.

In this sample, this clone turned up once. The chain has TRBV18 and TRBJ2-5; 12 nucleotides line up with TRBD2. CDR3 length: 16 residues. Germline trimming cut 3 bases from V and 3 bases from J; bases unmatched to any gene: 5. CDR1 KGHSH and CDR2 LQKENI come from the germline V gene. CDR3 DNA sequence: TGTGCCAGCTCACCTCCCGGACTAGCGGGGAAAGAGACCCAGTACTTC. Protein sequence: CASSPPGLAGKETQYF.

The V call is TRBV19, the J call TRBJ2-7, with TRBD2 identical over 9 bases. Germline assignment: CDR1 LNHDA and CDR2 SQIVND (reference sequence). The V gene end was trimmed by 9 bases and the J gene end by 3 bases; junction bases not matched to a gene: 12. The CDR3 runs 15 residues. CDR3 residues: CASGRGGAGGYEQYF. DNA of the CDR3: TGTGCCAGCGGCCGCGGTGGAGCGGGAGGCTACGAGCAGTACTTC. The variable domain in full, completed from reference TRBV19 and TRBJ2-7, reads DGGITQSPKYLFRKEGQNVTLSCEQNLNHDAMYWYRQDPGQGLRLIYYSQIVNDFQKGDIAEGYSVSREKKESFPLTVTSAQKNPTAFYLCASGRGGAGGYEQYFGPGTRLTVT.

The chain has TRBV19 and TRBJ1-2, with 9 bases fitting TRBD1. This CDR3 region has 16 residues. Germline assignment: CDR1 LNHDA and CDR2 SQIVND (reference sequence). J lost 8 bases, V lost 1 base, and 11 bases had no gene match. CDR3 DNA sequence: TGTGCCAGTAGTATAGGCCAGGGACAGGGAAGGAGAGGCTACACCTTC. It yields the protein CASSIGQGQGRRGYTF.

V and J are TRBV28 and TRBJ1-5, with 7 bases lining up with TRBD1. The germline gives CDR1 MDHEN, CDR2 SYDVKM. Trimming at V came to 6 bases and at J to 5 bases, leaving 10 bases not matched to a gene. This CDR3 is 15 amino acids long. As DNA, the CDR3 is TGTGCCAGCAGACGGGACAGAGCGGTTTATCAGCCCCAGCATTTT. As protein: CASRRDRAVYQPQHF.

The CDR3 reads CASSEAGGSGDTQYF. Written as DNA, the CDR3 is TGTGCCAGCAGTGAAGCAGGCGGGAGCGGAGATACGCAGTATTTT. The chain links TRBV6-1 to TRBJ2-3, with TRBD2 matching 7 bases. Germline V gives CDR1 MNHNS, CDR2 SASEGT. V shed 0 bases and J 5 bases; nucleotides not matched to a gene: 5. This CDR3 is 15 amino acids long.

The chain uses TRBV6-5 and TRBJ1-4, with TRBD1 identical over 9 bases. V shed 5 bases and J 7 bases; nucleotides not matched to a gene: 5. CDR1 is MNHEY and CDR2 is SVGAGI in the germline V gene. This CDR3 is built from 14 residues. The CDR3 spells CASSQQGALEKLFF. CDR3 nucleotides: TGTGCCAGCAGTCAACAGGGGGCGCTTGAAAAACTGTTTTTT.

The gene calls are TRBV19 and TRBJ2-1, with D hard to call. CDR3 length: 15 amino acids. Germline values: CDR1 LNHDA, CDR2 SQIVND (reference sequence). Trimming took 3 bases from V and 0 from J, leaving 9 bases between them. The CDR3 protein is CASSISPSSYNEQFF. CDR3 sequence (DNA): TGTGCCAGTAGTATCTCCCCCAGCTCCTACAATGAGCAGTTCTTC.

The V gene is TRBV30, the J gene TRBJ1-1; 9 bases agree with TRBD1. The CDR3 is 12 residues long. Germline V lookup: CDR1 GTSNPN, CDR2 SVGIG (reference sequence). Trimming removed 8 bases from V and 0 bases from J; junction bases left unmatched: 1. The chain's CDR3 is CAGDRVNTEAFF. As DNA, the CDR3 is TGTGCCGGGGACAGGGTGAACACTGAAGCTTTCTTT.

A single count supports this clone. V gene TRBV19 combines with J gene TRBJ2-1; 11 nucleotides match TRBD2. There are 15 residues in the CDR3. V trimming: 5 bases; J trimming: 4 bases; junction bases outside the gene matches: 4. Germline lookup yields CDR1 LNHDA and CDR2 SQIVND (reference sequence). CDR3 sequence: CASSVGLAEYNEQFF. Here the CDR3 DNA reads TGTGCCAGTAGTGTGGGACTAGCGGAGTACAATGAGCAGTTCTTC.

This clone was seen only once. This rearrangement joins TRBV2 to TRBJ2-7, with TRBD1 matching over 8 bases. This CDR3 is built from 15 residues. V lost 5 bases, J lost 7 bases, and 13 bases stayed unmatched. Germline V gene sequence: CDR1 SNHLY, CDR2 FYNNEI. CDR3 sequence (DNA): TGTGCCAGCAGTTCCAGGGGGCAGGGGGCGGGTGAGCAGTACTTC. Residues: CASSSRGQGAGEQYF.

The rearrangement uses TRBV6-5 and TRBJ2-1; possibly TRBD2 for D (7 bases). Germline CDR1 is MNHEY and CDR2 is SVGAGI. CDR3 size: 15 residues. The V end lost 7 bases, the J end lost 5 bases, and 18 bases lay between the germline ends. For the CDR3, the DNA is TGTGCCAGCAACCCAACGGGGGGCGCCCACAATGAGCAGTTCTTC. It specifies CASNPTGGAHNEQFF.

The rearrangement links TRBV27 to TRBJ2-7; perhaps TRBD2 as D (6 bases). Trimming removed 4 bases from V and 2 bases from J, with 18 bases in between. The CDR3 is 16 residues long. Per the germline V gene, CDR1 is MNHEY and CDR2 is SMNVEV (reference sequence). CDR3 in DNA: TGTGCCAGCAGTTCTCAAAAGGCGGAGGGGACCTACGAGCAGTACTTC. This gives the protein CASSSQKAEGTYEQYF.

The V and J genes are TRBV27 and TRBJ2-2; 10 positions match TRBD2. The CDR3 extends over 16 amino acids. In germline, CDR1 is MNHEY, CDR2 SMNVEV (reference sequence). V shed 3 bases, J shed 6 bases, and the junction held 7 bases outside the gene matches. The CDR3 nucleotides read TGTGCCAGCAGTTTTGGCGCTAGCGGGAGACCCGGGGAGCTGTTTTTT. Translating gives CASSFGASGRPGELFF.

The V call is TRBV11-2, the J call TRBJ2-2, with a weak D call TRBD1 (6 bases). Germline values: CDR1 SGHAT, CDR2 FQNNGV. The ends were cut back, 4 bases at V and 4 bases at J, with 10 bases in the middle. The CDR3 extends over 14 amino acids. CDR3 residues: CASSSNRVTGELFF. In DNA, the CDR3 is TGTGCCAGCAGCTCAAACAGGGTCACCGGGGAGCTGTTTTTT.

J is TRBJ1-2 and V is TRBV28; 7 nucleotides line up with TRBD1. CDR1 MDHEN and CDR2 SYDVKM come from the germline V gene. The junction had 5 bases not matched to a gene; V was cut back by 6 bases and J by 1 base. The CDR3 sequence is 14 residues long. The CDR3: CASRRSGGNYGYTF. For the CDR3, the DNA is TGTGCCAGCAGGCGCTCAGGGGGTAACTATGGCTACACCTTC.

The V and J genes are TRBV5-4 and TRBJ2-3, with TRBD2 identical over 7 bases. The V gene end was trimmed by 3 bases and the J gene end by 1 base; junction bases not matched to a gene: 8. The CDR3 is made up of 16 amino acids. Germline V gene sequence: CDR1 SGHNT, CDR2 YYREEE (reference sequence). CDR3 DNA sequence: TGTGCCAGCAGCTCGCCAAAGCGGGGCGGCACAGATACGCAGTATTTT. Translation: CASSSPKRGGTDTQYF.

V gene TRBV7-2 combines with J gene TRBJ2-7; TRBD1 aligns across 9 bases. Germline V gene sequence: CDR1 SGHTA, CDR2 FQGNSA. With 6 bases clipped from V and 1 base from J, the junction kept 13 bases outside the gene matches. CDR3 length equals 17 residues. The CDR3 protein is CASRISSGTGLSYEQYF. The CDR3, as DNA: TGTGCCAGCAGGATCTCGTCCGGGACAGGGTTATCCTACGAGCAGTACTTC.

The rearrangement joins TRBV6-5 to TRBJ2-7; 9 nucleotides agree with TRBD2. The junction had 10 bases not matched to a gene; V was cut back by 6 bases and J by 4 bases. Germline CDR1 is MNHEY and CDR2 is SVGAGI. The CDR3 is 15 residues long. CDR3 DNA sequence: TGTGCCAGCAGACCAGGGAGCGGGGGGACTTACGAGCAGTACTTC. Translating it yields CASRPGSGGTYEQYF.

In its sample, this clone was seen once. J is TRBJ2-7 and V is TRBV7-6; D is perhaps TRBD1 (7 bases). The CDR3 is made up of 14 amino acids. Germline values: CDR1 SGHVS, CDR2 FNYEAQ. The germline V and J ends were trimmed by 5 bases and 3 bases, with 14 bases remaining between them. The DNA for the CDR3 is TGTGCCAGCAGCGCCGCGGGACAGCTCTACGAGCAGTACTTC. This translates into CASSAAGQLYEQYF. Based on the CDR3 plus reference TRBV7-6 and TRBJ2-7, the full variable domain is GAGVSQSPRYKVTKRGQDVALRCDPISGHVSLYWYRQALGQGPEFLTYFNYEAQQDKSGLPNDRFSAERPEGSISTLTIQRTEQRDSAMYRCASSAAGQLYEQYFGPGTRLTVT.

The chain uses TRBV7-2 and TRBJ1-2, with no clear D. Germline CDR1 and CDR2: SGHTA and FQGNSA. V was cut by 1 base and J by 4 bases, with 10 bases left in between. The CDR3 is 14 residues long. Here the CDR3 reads CASSLDDTPYGYTF. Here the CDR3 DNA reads TGTGCCAGCAGCTTAGACGACACTCCCTATGGCTACACCTTC.

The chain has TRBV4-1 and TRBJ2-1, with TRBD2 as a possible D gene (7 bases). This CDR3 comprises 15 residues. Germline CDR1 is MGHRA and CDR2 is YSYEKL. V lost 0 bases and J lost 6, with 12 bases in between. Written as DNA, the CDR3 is TGCGCCAGCAGCCAAGAAGGGGGGGCGCCCAATGAGCAGTTCTTC. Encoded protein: CASSQEGGAPNEQFF.

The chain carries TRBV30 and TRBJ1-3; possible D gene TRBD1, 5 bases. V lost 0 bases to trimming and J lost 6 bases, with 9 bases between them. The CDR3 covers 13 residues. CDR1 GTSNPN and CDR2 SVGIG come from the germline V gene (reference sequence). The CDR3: CAWSVGLANTIYF. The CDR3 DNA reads TGTGCCTGGAGTGTGGGACTGGCAAACACCATATATTTT.